A selection of T cell receptor beta chains follows, all from one sample in a study of T cell repertoires in cytomegalovirus infection. MiXCR was run by TCRdb on the reads, yielding one entry per CDR3 protein. The sample holds fewer than 850,000 distinct CDR3 sequences, about 28% seen once. No cognate antigen is known for these TCRs. The sample consisted of cultured CD8+ T cells from PBMCs, taken from culture after CMV antigen stimulation. These TCRs come from a human donor in good health (CMV status not recorded). Some clones in this sample may be carry-over from other donors' samples. CDR3s leave out the opening cysteine and the closing phenylalanine or tryptophan.

TRBV6-6	TRBJ2-1	ASKRGFLNEQF
TRBV4-1	TRBJ1-4	ASSQDSREKLF
TRBV4-3	TRBJ2-6	ASGGLPSGANVLT
TRBV5-5	TRBJ1-2	ASIWGNGYT
TRBV12-3/TRBV12-4	TRBJ1-6	ASSTPGLGNSPLH
TRBV12-3/TRBV12-4	TRBJ2-3	ASSFTPGGPLSTDTQY
TRBV11-1	TRBJ2-5	ASSPPGGLEQETQY
TRBV7-3	TRBJ2-2	ASPLLGKNTGELF
TRBV19	TRBJ2-5	ASSIGGALETQY
TRBV7-3	TRBJ2-3	ASGTTGTDTQY
TRBV12-3/TRBV12-4	TRBJ1-1	ASSLARGARGLNTEAF
TRBV10-3	TRBJ2-1	AISPAPGTGGSYNEQF
TRBV18	TRBJ1-1	ASSPGGFPEAF
TRBV20-1	TRBJ1-3	SAEGNTIY
TRBV6-2/TRBV6-3	TRBJ1-1	ASSYGGQYSEAF
TRBV12-3/TRBV12-4	TRBJ1-2	TSSQTYGYT
TRBV7-9	TRBJ1-1	ASTPRATEAF
TRBV6-5	TRBJ2-3	ASSYTEPGGIRDTQY
TRBV5-5	TRBJ1-1	ASSPLTEGTEAF
TRBV12-3/TRBV12-4	TRBJ2-5	ASSLRGRGGETQY
TRBV5-1	TRBJ1-1	ASRTGTGGFINEAF
TRBV11-2	TRBJ1-2	ASSLPRTGDPNYGYT
TRBV11-2	TRBJ2-5	ASSLVVRRRETQY
TRBV5-4	TRBJ1-4	ASSLNLGQGAIPPTNEKLF
TRBV7-9	TRBJ2-1	ASSPGQVYNEQF
TRBV7-6	TRBJ2-5	ASSSGTGGETQY
TRBV12-3/TRBV12-4	TRBJ1-2	ASSYGHANYGYT
TRBV5-1	TRBJ1-3	ASSLGTEFGNTIY
TRBV7-8	TRBJ2-7	ASSFLGNAYEQY
TRBV9	TRBJ1-5	ASSPAVGSQPQH
TRBV12-5	TRBJ1-1	ASGPQTGGTEAF
TRBV7-9	TRBJ2-5	ASSLGGSWETQY
TRBV7-2	TRBJ1-6	ASSPGTGTSPNSPLH